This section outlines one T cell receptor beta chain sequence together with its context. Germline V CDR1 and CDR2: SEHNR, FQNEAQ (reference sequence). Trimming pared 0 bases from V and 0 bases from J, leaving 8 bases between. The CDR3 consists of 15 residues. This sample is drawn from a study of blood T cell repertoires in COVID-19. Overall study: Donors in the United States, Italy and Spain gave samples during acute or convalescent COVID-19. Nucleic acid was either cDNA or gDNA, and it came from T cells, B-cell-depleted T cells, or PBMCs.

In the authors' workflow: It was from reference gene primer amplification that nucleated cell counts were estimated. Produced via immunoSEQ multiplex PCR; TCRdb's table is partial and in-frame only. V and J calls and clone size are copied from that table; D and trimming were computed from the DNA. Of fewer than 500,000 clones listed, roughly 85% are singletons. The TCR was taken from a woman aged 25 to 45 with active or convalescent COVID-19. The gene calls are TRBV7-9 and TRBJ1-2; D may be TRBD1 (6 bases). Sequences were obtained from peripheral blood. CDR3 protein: CASSLAGTPNYGYTF. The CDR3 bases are TGTGCCAGCAGCTTAGCAGGGACACCTAACTATGGCTACACCTTC. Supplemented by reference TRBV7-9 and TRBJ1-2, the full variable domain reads DTGVSQNPRHKITKRGQNVTFRCDPISEHNRLYWYRQTLGQGPEFLTYFQNEAQLEKSRLLSDRFSAERPKGSFSTLEIQRTEQGDSAMYLCASSLAGTPNYGYTFGSGTRLTVV.